This TCR beta chain appears in the sequencing data of a study of shared clonotypes between healthy human individuals (dated by TCRdb to the early 2020s). The study in broad terms: The cohort included a few men and a couple of women between 18 and 49 years of age. To estimate repertoire size and how much clonotype sharing occurs between individuals, the study deeply sequenced the blood TCR repertoires of several healthy adults. Per donor, leukapheresis produced somewhere between about 0.94 and 10 billion PBMCs. For each donor, three plates each were used for CD4 naive and CD4 memory, two plates were used for CD8 naive, and one plate was used for CD8 memory. To increase sequencing depth and limit assay-specific biases, TCR repertoire library preparation and sequencing were carried out by different laboratories using diverse techniques. The paper as a whole reports these results and caveats: Larger estimated clonotype richness was generally found for naive subsets than for memory subsets. The small number of donors limited the genetic and exposure-history diversity represented. Even with the large sequencing depth, rarefaction of the sorted-subset datasets indicated that sequencing was incomplete. Compared with non-shared clonotypes, clonotypes shared by all four sorted-subset donors had higher generation probabilities. Sampling was restricted to blood, and TCR repertoires in tissues likely differ from the TCR repertoires found in blood. Sharing across four donors was observed for around 5% of naive CD4, about 3.2% of naive CD8, over 2% of memory CD4, and about 0.4% of memory CD8 clonotypes. Based on pairwise subsampling, the degree of clonotype sharing among donors was expected to be affected by sequencing depth.

From the cysteine up to the phenylalanine, the CDR3 has a length of 19 residues. Only CDR3 DNA remains: 57 bases, in frame from the first base. The junction shows trimming of 0 bases on V and 7 bases on J, and the gene matches do not reach 16 bases of it. Per the germline V gene, SGDLS is the CDR1 and YYNGEE is the CDR2. Using the deep immunoSEQ assay, multiplex PCR amplified TCR CDR3 regions from genomic DNA. For each cell subset, the extracted genomic DNA was distributed evenly across all wells of several immunoSEQ 96-well plates, and each plate served as one replicate. Each replicate PCR for sorted subsets received about 220 ng genomic DNA, equal to tens of thousands of T cell genomes. Purified libraries were measured with a Qubit 3.0 fluorometer, size-checked on a Bioanalyzer 2100, and measured again with the KAPA Library Quantification kit. Every immunoSEQ 96-well plate was sequenced on a dedicated single-read 150-cycle Illumina NextSeq 550 flow cell. In the paper's pipeline: Because the immunoSEQ output included only junctional sequences and no quality scores, the filtering could not be the same as the filtering used for full-length reads. Sequences were annotated with PyIR, a Python wrapper for IgBLAST v1.9, and V/J genes and CDR3 were assigned using IMGT germline references. Reads were filtered out if the reads had weak V/J assignments (E-value above 1e-6), no CDR3, stop codons, out-of-frame junctions, or ambiguous translated residues. V3J clonotypes were defined as sequences sharing the same inferred V gene, J gene, and CDR3 amino acid sequence. To compute the percentage overlap between repertoires, the number of shared unique clonotypes was divided by the size of the smaller repertoire. Richness of each repertoire was evaluated using RTK rarefaction, the Chao1 estimator, and Recon v2.1 estimates of unobserved clonotypes. OLGA was used to compute generation probabilities for all TCRbeta clonotypes that the gDNA method yielded from several donors. Entries here come from immuneACCESS through TCRdb and include only in-frame sequences with V and J called. Some clones fail to appear in such tables; in the studies checked, an unresolved V gene covers under half of the shortfall, and the cause of the remainder is unknown. From that table come the V and J calls and clone size; the DNA was used to work out D and trimming. The sample table shows about 1.5 million clones, and 95% to 99% are seen once. Of the sample, about 0.4% is held by the ten largest clones.

The donors were healthy, HIV-negative adults with no recently reported acute infections or vaccinations. Only Caucasian adults living in Nashville, Tennessee, USA were represented among the donors. CD4+ T cells were enriched by magnetic negative selection; naive cells were then positively selected on CD45RA, and the negative fraction formed the memory subset. Blood was collected by leukapheresis, and PBMCs were isolated by Ficoll-Histopaque density gradient centrifugation and then cryopreserved in liquid nitrogen vapor phase. Analytical flow cytometry was used to check the purity and quantity of every magnetically sorted T cell population. Each sorted fraction had its genomic DNA isolated and then quantified by UV absorbance on a Nanodrop 2000c. Worth noting for this clone: Its antigen is not yet known. Base qualities are not provided; no much larger clone lies one nucleotide away.

The V and J genes are TRBV9 and TRBJ2-3, with 11 bases aligning to TRBD1. The sample comprised naive CD4+ T cells sorted from blood. The cell subset or site label of this sample denotes: CD45RA+ positively selected. The TCR was taken from a man aged 25 to 40 in good health. The CDR3: CASSVASAWRTGGSNTQYF. The sequenced DNA is TGTGCCAGCAGCGTAGCCTCTGCTTGGAGGACAGGGGGCTCGAATACGCAGTATTTT.